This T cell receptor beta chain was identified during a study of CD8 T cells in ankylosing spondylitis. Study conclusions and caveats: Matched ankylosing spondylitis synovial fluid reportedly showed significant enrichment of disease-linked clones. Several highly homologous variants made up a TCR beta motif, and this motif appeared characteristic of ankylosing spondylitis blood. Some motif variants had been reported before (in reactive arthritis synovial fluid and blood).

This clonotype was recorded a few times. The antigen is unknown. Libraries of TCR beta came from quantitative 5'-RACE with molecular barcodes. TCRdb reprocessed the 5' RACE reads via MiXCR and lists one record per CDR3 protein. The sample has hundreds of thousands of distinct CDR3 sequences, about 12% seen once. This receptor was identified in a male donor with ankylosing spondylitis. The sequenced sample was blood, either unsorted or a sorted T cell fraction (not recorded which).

In DNA, the CDR3 is TGTGCCAGCAGCCAAGGATCGTCGGCTGGAAACACCATATATTTT. It translates to CASSQGSSAGNTIYF. The V and J genes are TRBV3-1 and TRBJ1-3; D is ambiguous. This CDR3 has 15 residues. Germline V lookup: CDR1 LGHDT, CDR2 YNNKEL (reference sequence). The V gene lost 1 base and the J gene lost 2 bases, with 9 bases spanning the gap.